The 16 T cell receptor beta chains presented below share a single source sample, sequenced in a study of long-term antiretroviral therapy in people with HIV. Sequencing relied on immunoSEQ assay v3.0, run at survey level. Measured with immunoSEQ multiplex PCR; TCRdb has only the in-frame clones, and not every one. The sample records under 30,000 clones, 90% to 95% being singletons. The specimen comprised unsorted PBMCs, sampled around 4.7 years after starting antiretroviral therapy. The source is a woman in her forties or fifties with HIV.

In DNA form, the CDR3 reads TGTGCCAGCAGTTTAAGTGCTCGGGGGCTCTATGGCTACACCTTC. This sequence encodes CASSLSARGLYGYTF. V and J are TRBV28 and TRBJ1-2; D is possibly TRBD1 (6 bases). V lost 2 bases to trimming and J lost 4 bases, with 14 bases between them. This CDR3 spans 15 amino acids. Germline loops: CDR1 MDHEN, CDR2 SYDVKM.

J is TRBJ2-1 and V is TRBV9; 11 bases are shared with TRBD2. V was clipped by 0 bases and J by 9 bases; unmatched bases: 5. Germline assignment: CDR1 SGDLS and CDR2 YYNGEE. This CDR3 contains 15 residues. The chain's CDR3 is CASSVGLAGSSEQFF. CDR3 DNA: TGTGCCAGCAGCGTAGGACTAGCGGGATCTAGTGAGCAGTTCTTC.

CDR3 sequence reads: CASSFFTSDNEQFF. CDR3 in DNA: TGTGCCAGCAGTTTCTTCACATCAGACAATGAGCAGTTCTTC. The chain employs TRBV6-5 and TRBJ2-1, with D unresolved. The ends were cut back, 4 bases at V and 5 bases at J, with 12 bases in the middle. The germline CDR1 and CDR2 sequences are MNHEY and SVGAGI. CDR3 size: 14 residues.

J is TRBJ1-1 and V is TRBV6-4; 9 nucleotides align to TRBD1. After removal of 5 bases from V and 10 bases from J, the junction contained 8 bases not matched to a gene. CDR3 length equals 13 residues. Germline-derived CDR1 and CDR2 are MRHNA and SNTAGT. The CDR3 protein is CASSPGTGRLAFF. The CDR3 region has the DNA TGTGCCAGCAGTCCTGGGACAGGGCGATTAGCTTTCTTT.

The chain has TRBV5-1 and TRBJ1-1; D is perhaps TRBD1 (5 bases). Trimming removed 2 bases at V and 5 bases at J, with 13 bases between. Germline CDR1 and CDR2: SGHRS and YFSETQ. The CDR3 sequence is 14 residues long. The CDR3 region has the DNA TGCGCCAGCAGCTTCAGTGGAAAGGGGACTGAAGCTTTCTTT. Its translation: CASSFSGKGTEAFF.

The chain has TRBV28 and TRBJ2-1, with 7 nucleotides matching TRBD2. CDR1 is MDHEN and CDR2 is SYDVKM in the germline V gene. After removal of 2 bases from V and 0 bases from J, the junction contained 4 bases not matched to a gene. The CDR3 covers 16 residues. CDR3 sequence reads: CASSLTVAGSYNEQFF. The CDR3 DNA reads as TGTGCCAGCAGTTTAACTGTAGCGGGCTCCTACAATGAGCAGTTCTTC.

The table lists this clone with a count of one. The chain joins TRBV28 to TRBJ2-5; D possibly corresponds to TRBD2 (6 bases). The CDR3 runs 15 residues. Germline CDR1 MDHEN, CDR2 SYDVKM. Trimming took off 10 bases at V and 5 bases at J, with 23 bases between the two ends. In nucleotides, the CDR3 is TGTGCCACGCAAGCCATCTTACCGAGCGGGGAGACCCAGTACTTC. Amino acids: CATQAILPSGETQYF.

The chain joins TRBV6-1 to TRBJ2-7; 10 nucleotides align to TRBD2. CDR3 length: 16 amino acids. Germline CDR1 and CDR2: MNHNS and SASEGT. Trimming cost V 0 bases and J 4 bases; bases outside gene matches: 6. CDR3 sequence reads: CASSEAKSGRGYEQYF. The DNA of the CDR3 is TGTGCCAGCAGTGAAGCTAAGAGCGGGAGGGGATACGAGCAGTACTTC.

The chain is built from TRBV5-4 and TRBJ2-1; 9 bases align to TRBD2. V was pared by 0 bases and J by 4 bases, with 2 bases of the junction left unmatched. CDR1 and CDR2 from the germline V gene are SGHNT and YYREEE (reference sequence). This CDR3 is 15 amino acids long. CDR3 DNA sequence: TGTGCCAGCAGCTTGGATCTAGCGGGGTACAATGAGCAGTTCTTC. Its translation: CASSLDLAGYNEQFF.

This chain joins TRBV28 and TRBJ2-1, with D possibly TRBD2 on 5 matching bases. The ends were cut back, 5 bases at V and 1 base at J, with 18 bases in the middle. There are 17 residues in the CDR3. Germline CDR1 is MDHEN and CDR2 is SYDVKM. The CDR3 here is CASSTLDGKTSYNEQFF. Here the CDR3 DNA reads TGTGCCAGCAGTACCCTGGACGGGAAGACTTCCTACAATGAGCAGTTCTTC.

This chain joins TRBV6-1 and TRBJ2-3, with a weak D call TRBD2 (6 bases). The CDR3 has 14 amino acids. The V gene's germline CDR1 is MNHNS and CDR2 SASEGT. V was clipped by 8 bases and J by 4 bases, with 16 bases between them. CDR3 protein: CASCRRAVADTQYF. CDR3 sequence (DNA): TGTGCCAGCTGTCGGAGGGCCGTGGCAGATACGCAGTATTTT.

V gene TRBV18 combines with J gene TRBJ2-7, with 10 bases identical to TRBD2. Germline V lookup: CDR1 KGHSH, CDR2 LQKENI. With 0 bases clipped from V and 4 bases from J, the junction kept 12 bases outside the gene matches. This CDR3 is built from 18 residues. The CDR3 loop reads CASSPPLSSGRMWYEQYF. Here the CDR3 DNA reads TGTGCCAGCTCACCACCCCTGTCTAGCGGGAGAATGTGGTACGAGCAGTACTTC.

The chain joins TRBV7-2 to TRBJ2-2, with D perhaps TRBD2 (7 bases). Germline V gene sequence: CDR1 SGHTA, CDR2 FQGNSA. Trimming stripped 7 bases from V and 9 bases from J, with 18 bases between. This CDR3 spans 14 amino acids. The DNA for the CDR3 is TGTGCCAGCACCCTAAACAGGGAGGGAAGGGAGCTGTTTTTT. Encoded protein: CASTLNREGRELFF.

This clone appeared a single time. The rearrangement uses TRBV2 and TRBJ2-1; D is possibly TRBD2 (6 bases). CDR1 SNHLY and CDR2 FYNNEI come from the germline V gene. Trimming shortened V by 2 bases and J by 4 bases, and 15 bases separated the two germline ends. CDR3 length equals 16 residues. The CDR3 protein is CASSERVGGTYNEQFF. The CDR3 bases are TGTGCCAGCAGTGAAAGGGTGGGGGGTACTTACAATGAGCAGTTCTTC.

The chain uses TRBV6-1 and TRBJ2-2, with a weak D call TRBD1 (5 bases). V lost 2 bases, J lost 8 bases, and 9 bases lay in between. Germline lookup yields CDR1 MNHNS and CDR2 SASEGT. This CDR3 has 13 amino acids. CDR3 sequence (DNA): TGTGCCAGCAGTGAAATCCCAGGGGGGGAGCTGTTTTTT. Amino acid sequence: CASSEIPGGELFF.

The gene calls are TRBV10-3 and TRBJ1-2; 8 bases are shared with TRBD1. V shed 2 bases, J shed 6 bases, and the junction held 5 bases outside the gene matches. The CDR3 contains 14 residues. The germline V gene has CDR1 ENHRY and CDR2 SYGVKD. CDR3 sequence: CAISEQWGQDGYTF. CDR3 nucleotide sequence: TGTGCCATCAGTGAGCAGTGGGGACAGGATGGCTACACCTTC.